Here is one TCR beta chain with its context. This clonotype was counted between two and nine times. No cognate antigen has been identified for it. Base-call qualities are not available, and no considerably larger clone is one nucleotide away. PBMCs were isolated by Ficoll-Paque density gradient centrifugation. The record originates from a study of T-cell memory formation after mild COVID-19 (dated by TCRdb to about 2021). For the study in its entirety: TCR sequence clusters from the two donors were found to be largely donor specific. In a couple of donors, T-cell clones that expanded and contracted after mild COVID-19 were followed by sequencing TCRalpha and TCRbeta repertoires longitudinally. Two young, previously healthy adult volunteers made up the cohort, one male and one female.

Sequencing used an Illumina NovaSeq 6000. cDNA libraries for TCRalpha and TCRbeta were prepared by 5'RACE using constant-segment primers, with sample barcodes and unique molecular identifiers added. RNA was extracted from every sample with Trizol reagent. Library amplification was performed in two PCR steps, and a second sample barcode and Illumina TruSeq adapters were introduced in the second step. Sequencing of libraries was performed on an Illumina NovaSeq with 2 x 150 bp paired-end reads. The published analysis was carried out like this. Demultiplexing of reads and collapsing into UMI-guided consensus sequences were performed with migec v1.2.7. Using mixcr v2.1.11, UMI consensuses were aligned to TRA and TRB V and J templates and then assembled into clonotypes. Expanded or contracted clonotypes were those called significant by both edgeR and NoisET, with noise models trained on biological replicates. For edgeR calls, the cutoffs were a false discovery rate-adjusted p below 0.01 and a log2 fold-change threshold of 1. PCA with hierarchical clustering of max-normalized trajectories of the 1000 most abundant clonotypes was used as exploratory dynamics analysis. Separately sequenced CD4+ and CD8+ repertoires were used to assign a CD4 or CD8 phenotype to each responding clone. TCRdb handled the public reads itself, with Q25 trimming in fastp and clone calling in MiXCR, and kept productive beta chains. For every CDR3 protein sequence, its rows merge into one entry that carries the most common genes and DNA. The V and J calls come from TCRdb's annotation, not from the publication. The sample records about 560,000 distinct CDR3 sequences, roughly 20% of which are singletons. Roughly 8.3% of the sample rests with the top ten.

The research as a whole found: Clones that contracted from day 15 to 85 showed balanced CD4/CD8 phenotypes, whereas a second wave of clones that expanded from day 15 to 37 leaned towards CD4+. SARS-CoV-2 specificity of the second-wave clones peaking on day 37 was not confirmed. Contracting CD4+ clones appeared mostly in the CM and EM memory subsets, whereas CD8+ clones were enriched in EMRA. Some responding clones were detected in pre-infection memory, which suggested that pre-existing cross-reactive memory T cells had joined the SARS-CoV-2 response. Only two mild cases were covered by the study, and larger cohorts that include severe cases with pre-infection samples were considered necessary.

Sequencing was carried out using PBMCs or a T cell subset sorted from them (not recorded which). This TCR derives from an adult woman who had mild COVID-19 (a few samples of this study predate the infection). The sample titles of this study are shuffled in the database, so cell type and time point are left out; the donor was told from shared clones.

The CDR3 amino acid sequence is: CASSRTGSGNTIYF. DNA sequence: TGTGCCAGCAGCCGGACAGGCTCTGGAAACACCATATATTTT. The chain joins TRBV7-9 to TRBJ1-3; a stretch of 7 junction bases matches TRBD1. The CDR3 runs 14 residues from the cysteine to the phenylalanine. CDR3 DNA only is kept here, 42 bases in frame from base 1. In the germline V gene (reference sequence), CDR1 corresponds to SEHNR and CDR2 to FQNEAQ. The germline V and J ends show losses of 5 bases and 0 bases respectively, and no gene match explains 1 base of the junction.